This T cell receptor (beta chain) was recovered during a study of T cells expressing NK-cell markers. Overall study context: TCR beta repertoires came from sorted CD3+CD56+NKG2C+, CD3+CD56+NKG2C- and CD3+CD56-NKG2C+ T cells.

TCRdb reprocessed the 5' RACE reads, keeping one entry per CDR3 protein, no DNA. Here the sample table reports hundreds of thousands of distinct CDR3 sequences. This CDR3 spans 13 amino acids. Germline CDR1 MDHEN, CDR2 SYDVKM. The gene calls are TRBV28 and TRBJ1-2; TCRdb returns TRBD1, unconfirmable since there is no DNA. Sequenced input: blood T cells: a sorted CD56 or NKG2C T cell subset, CD4+ or CD8+ T cells, or bulk PBMC T cells (not recorded which). This sequence originates from a woman aged 18 to 75 in good health. CDR3 amino acids: CAYTPQGHSGYTF.